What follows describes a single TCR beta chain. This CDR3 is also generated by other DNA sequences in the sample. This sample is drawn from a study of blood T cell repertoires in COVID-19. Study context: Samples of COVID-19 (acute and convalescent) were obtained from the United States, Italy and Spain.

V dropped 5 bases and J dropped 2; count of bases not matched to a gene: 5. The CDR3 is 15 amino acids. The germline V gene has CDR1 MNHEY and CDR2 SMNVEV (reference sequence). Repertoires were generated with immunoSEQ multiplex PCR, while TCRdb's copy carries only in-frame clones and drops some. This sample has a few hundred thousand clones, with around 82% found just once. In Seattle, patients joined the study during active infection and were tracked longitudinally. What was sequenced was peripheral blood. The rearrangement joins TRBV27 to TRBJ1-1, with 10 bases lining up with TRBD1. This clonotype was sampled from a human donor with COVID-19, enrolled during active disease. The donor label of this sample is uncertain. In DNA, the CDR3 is TGTGCCAGCAGTCCGAGGACAGGGGGAAACACTGAAGCTTTCTTT. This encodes CASSPRTGGNTEAFF.